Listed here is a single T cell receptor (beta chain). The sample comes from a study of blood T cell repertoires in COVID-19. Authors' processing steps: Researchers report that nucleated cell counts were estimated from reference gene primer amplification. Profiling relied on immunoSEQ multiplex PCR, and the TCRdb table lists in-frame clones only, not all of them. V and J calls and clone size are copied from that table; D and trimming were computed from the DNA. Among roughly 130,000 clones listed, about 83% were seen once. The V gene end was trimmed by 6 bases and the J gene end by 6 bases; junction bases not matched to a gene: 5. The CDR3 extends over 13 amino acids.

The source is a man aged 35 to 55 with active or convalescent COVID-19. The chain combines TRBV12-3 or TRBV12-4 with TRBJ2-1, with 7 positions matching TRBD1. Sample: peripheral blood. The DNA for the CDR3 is TGTGCCAGCAGGAGGGGGCCGGTCAATGAGCAGTTCTTC. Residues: CASRRGPVNEQFF.